This T cell receptor beta chain stems from a study of tumor and adjacent non-tumor tissue in lung cancer. The library came from three nested PCR rounds adapted from ARM-PCR protocols. TCRdb re-derived calls from the multiplex PCR reads in MiXCR, one entry per CDR3 protein. The table lists under 150,000 distinct CDR3 sequences, 66% of them singletons. The template was RNA from unsorted bulk tissue. With regard to this clonotype: Its matching antigen is unknown. Given a much more abundant clone one base away, this may be a read error.

The study's findings and limits: Top 100 clones took a larger repertoire share in normal lung.

Germline V gene sequence: CDR1 DFQATT, CDR2 SNEGSKA (reference sequence). The CDR3 is 15 residues long. The ends were cut back, 1 base at V and 2 bases at J, with 13 bases in the middle. The chain couples TRBV20-1 to TRBJ2-3; maybe TRBD2 (5 bases). Sequencing was done on a sample of lung tumor tissue. The receptor was derived from a man aged 25-45 years with non-small cell lung cancer. The CDR3 DNA reads TGCAGTGCTAGAGGACGGGGTCCCGTCACAGATACGCAGTATTTT. Amino acids: CSARGRGPVTDTQYF.